These 5 T cell receptor beta chains were sequenced from one sample in a study of radiation and T cells in renal cell carcinoma. Using immunoSEQ multiplex PCR, the repertoire was profiled, and TCRdb retains in-frame clones only, with some absent. This table has some 150,000 clones, roughly 87% appearing once. Stated time point: blood 2 weeks post-SBRT. Noted treatment: 15 Gy SBRT to primary tumor, nephrectomy 4 weeks later. Sequencing used blood, obtained from a patient whose treatment included radiotherapy and nephrectomy. The receptors here all came from a woman aged 45 to 65 with renal cell carcinoma.

This rearrangement joins TRBV9 to TRBJ2-3; 7 positions match TRBD2. The germline V gene has CDR1 SGDLS and CDR2 YYNGEE. The V gene end was trimmed by 2 bases and the J gene end by 4 bases; junction bases not matched to a gene: 7. This CDR3 region has 15 residues. In DNA, the CDR3 is TGTGCCAGCAGCGTTCTAGCGGATGGTGCAGATACGCAGTATTTT. Translating gives CASSVLADGADTQYF.

The rearrangement uses TRBV5-4 and TRBJ2-7; D is possibly TRBD2 (7 bases). Trimming stripped 4 bases from V and 3 bases from J, with 14 bases between. The CDR3 runs 14 residues. Germline assignment: CDR1 SGHNT and CDR2 YYREEE (reference sequence). CDR3 DNA sequence: TGTGCCAGCAGCCGGGGGGCAGGGTTCTACGAGCAGTACTTC. It codes for CASSRGAGFYEQYF.

V usage is TRBV19 and J usage is TRBJ1-1, with 8 nucleotides matching TRBD1. Germline CDR1 reads LNHDA; CDR2 reads SQIVND (reference sequence). The CDR3 spans 15 residues. V lost 4 bases and J lost 4; bases outside the gene matches: 8. CDR3 bases: TGTGCCAGTAGTAGGCAGGGGGCTGGTAGCACTGAAGCTTTCTTT. Protein product: CASSRQGAGSTEAFF.

The J gene is TRBJ2-3, the V gene TRBV4-2, with D uncertain. This CDR3 is 13 amino acids long. Trimming shortened V by 2 bases and J by 2 bases, and 5 bases separated the two germline ends. Germline V CDR1 and CDR2: LGHNA, YNFKEQ. The CDR3 loop is CASSQQFTDTQYF. The CDR3 DNA follows: TGTGCCAGCAGCCAACAGTTCACAGATACGCAGTATTTT.

This clone was observed once. The rearrangement uses TRBV19 and TRBJ1-2, with 9 bases aligning to TRBD1. Looked up from germline, CDR1 is LNHDA and CDR2 is SQIVND (reference sequence). With 7 bases clipped from V and 3 bases from J, the junction kept 9 bases outside the gene matches. CDR3 size: 15 residues. CDR3 in DNA: TGTGCCAGTAACCCGTACAGGGGGCGCGACTATGGCTACACCTTC. It encodes CASNPYRGRDYGYTF. The full variable domain, in which reference TRBV19 and TRBJ1-2 provide the parts outside the CDR3, is DGGITQSPKYLFRKEGQNVTLSCEQNLNHDAMYWYRQDPGQGLRLIYYSQIVNDFQKGDIAEGYSVSREKKESFPLTVTSAQKNPTAFYLCASNPYRGRDYGYTFGSGTRLTVV.